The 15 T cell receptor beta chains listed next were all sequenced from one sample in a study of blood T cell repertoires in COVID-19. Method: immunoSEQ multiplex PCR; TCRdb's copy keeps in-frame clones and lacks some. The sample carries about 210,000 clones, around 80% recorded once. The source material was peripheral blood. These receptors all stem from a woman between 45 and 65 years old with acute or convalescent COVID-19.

In DNA form, the CDR3 reads TGTGCTAGTGGTTTGGAGATGGGCCGGGGGGATGGCTACACCTTC. As protein: CASGLEMGRGDGYTF. This chain joins TRBV12-5 and TRBJ1-2, with a possible D match to TRBD1 (5 bases). Trimming removed 1 base from V and 6 bases from J, with 15 bases in between. Germline V lookup: CDR1 LGHNT, CDR2 FRNRAP. CDR3 length equals 15 residues. The full variable domain, completed using reference TRBV12-5 and TRBJ1-2, is DARVTQTPRHKVTEMGQEVTMRCQPILGHNTVFWYRQTMMQGLELLAYFRNRAPLDDSGMPKDRFSAEMPDATLATLKIQPSEPRDSAVYFCASGLEMGRGDGYTFGSGTRLTVV.

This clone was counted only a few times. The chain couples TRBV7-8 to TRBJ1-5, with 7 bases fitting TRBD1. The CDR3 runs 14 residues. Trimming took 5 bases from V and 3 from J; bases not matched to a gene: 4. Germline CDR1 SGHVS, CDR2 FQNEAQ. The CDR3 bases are TGTGCCAGCAGCCTACAGGGGAACAATCAGCCCCAGCATTTT. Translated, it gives CASSLQGNNQPQHF.

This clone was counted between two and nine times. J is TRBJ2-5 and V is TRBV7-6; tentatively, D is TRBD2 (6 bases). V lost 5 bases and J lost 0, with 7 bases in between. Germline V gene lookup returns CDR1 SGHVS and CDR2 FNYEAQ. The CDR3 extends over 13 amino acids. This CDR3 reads CASSPGDQETQYF. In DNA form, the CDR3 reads TGTGCCAGCAGCCCGGGGGACCAAGAGACCCAGTACTTC.

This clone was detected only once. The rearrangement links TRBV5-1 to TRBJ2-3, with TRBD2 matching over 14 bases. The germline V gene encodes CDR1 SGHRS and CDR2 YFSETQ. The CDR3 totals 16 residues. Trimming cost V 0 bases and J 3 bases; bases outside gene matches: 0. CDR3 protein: CASSLGTSGRTDTQYF. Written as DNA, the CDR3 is TGCGCCAGCAGCTTGGGGACTAGCGGGAGGACAGATACGCAGTATTTT.

CDR3 DNA: TGTGCCAGCAGCCTTCTGGGACAGGTGAACACTGAAGCTTTCTTT. It yields the protein CASSLLGQVNTEAFF. The V call is TRBV3-1 (or the pseudogene TRBV3-2), the J call TRBJ1-1; 8 positions match TRBD1. V lost 4 bases and J lost 0; bases outside the gene matches: 4. The CDR3 sequence is 15 residues long. The germline CDR1 and CDR2 sequences are LGHDT and YNNKEL (reference sequence).

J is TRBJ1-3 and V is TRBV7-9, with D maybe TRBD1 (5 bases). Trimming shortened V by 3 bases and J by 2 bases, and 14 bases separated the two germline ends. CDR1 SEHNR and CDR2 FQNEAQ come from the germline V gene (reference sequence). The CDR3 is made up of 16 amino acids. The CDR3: CASSFGPGGAGNTIYF. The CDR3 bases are TGTGCCAGCAGCTTCGGGCCCGGAGGGGCTGGAAACACCATATATTTT. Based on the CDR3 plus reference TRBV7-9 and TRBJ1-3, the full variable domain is DTGVSQNPRHKITKRGQNVTFRCDPISEHNRLYWYRQTLGQGPEFLTYFQNEAQLEKSRLLSDRFSAERPKGSFSTLEIQRTEQGDSAMYLCASSFGPGGAGNTIYFGEGSWLTVV.

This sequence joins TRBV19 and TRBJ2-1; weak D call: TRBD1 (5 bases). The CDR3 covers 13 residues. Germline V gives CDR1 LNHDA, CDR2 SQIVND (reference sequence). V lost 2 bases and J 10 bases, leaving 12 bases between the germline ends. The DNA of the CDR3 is TGTGCCAGTAGTATACAGGGTCCCCGGGAGCAGTTCTTC. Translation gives CASSIQGPREQFF.

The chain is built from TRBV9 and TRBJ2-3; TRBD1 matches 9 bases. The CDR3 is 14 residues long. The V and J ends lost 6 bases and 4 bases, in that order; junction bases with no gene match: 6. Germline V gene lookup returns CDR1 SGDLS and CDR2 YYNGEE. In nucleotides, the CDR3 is TGTGCCAGCAACAAACAGGGGGCCGCAGATACGCAGTATTTT. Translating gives CASNKQGAADTQYF. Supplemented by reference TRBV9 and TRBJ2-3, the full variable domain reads DSGVTQTPKHLITATGQRVTLRCSPRSGDLSVYWYQQSLDQGLQFLIQYYNGEERAKGNILERFSAQQFPDLHSELNLSSLELGDSALYFCASNKQGAADTQYFGPGTRLTVL.

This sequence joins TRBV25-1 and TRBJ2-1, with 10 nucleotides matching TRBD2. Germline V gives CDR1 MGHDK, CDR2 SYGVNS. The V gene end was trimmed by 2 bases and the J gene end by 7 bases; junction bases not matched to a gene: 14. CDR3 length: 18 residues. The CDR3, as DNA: TGTGCCAGCAGTGAAGATATAGCGGGAGGTTTAAATGGGAATGAGCAGTTCTTC. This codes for CASSEDIAGGLNGNEQFF.

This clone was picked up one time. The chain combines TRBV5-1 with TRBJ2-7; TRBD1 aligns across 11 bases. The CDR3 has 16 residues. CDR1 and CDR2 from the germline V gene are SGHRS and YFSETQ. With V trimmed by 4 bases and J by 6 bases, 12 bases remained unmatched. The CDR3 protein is CASSPLRGQGGGEQYF. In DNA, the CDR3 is TGCGCCAGCAGCCCCCTTAGGGGACAGGGGGGAGGCGAGCAGTACTTC.

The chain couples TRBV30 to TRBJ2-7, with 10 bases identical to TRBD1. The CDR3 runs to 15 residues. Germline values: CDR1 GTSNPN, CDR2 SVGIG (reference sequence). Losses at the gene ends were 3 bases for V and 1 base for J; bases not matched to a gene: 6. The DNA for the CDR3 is TGTGCCTGGAGAAAACCGGGACAGGGGTCCTACGAGCAGTACTTC. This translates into CAWRKPGQGSYEQYF.

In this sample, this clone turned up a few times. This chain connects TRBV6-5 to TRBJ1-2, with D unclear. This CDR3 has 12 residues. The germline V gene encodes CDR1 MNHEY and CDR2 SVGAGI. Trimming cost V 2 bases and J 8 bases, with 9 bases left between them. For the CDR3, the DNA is TGTGCCAGCAGTTACGTGGGCCAGGGCTACACCTTC. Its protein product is CASSYVGQGYTF.

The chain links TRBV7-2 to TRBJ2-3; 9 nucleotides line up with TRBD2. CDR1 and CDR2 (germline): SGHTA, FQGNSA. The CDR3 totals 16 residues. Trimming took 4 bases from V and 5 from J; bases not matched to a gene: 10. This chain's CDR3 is CASSSSSGSPEDTQYF. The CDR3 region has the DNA TGTGCCAGCAGCTCGAGTAGCGGGAGCCCCGAAGATACGCAGTATTTT. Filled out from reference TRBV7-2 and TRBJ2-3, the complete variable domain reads GAGVSQSPSNKVTEKGKDVELRCDPISGHTALYWYRQSLGQGLEFLIYFQGNSAPDKSGLPSDRFSAERTGGSVSTLTIQRTQQEDSAVYLCASSSSSGSPEDTQYFGPGTRLTVL.

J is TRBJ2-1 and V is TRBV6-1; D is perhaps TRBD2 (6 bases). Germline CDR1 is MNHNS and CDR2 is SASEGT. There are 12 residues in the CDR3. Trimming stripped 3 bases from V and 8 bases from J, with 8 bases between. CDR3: CASSDLADEQFF. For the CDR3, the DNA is TGTGCCAGCAGTGATTTAGCGGATGAGCAGTTCTTC.

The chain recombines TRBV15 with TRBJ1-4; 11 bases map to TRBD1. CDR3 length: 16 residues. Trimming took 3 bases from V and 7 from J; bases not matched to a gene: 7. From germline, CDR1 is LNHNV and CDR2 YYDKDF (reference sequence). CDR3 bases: TGTGCCACCAGCAGGGGTGGACAGGGGGCAAGTGAAAAACTGTTTTTT. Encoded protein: CATSRGGQGASEKLFF.